The next 17 T cell receptor beta chains were all read from a single sample in a study of T cells after yellow fever vaccination. TCRdb ran MiXCR on the 5' RACE reads and lists one entry per CDR3 protein. The sample has hundreds of thousands of distinct CDR3 sequences, 9% to 15% seen once. Sequencing used PBMCs, obtained on the day of the yellow fever booster vaccination. The receptors here all came from a man aged 25-45 years who received the YFV17D yellow fever vaccine.

The CDR3 DNA is TGTGCCAGCAGCCGTACAGGGAACAAAGAGACCCAGTACTTC. This sequence encodes CASSRTGNKETQYF. This chain connects TRBV6-2 or TRBV6-3 to TRBJ2-5; tentative D call: TRBD1 (6 bases). The CDR3 sequence is 14 residues long. Trimming stripped 6 bases from V and 3 bases from J, with 14 bases between. The V gene's germline CDR1 is MNHEY and CDR2 SVGEGT.

There are a few counts of this clonotype. The V and J genes are TRBV20-1 and TRBJ2-7; 8 nucleotides match TRBD2. This CDR3 spans 14 amino acids. V shed 0 bases, J shed 5 bases, and the junction held 6 bases outside the gene matches. Germline-derived CDR1 and CDR2 are DFQATT and SNEGSKA (reference sequence). This CDR3 reads CSARDRREVNEQYF. CDR3 sequence (DNA): TGCAGTGCTAGAGATCGGCGGGAGGTGAACGAGCAGTACTTC.

This clonotype was counted between two and nine times. V gene TRBV20-1 combines with J gene TRBJ1-1; TRBD1 is a possible D gene (5 bases). Germline-derived CDR1 and CDR2 are DFQATT and SNEGSKA (reference sequence). The V end was cut by 0 bases, the J end by 6 bases, with 14 bases between. The CDR3 is 14 residues long. The CDR3 loop is CSARDRGTGSEAFF. The CDR3 DNA reads as TGCAGTGCTAGAGATCGGGGCACCGGCTCTGAAGCTTTCTTT.

This clonotype was observed a handful of times. The rearrangement links TRBV5-6 to TRBJ1-5; D gene ambiguous. Trimming took 1 base from V and 7 from J, leaving 6 bases between them. This CDR3 comprises 12 residues. In germline, CDR1 is SGHDT, CDR2 YYEEEE. The chain's CDR3 is CASSLRHQPQHF. The CDR3 nucleotides are TGTGCCAGCAGCTTGCGCCACCAGCCCCAGCATTTT.

The CDR3 is CASSSSGSIYNEQFF. In DNA form, the CDR3 reads TGTGCCAGCAGTTCTAGCGGGTCAATCTACAATGAGCAGTTCTTC. The chain couples TRBV6-5 to TRBJ2-1, with TRBD2 identical over 8 bases. V shed 4 bases and J 3 bases; nucleotides not matched to a gene: 5. The CDR3 covers 15 residues. Germline values: CDR1 MNHEY, CDR2 SVGAGI.

The V call is TRBV11-2, the J call TRBJ1-4, with D possibly being TRBD1 (6 bases). Trimming cost V 2 bases and J 0 bases, with 16 bases left between them. Germline CDR1 and CDR2: SGHAT and FQNNGV. The CDR3 sequence is 18 residues long. Here the CDR3 reads CASSLRQGPVTTNEKLFF. The CDR3 DNA reads TGTGCCAGCAGCTTACGGCAGGGGCCGGTTACAACTAATGAAAAACTGTTTTTT.

The CDR3 DNA is TGCAGTGCTAGCGCGGCAGGGGCGAACACCGGGGAGCTGTTTTTT. Protein product: CSASAAGANTGELFF. The chain couples TRBV20-1 to TRBJ2-2, with a weak D call TRBD1 (6 bases). In germline, CDR1 is DFQATT, CDR2 SNEGSKA (reference sequence). CDR3 length: 15 amino acids. Trimming took off 3 bases at V and 0 bases at J, with 11 bases between the two ends.

In its sample, this clonotype was seen a few times. It may be a read error: a sequence one base away is much more abundant. The gene calls are TRBV29-1 and TRBJ2-5, with 8 positions matching TRBD1. The CDR3 is made up of 12 amino acids. J gave up 2 bases and V 5 bases, and 1 base lay outside the gene matches. CDR1 and CDR2 from the germline V gene are SQVTM and ANQGSEA. CDR3 loop: CSVRTGQETQYF. CDR3 nucleotides: TGCAGCGTTCGGACAGGGCAAGAGACCCAGTACTTC.

Only a few counts were recorded for this clonotype. The chain uses TRBV6-2 or TRBV6-3 and TRBJ2-7; TRBD2 matches 12 bases. Germline V lookup: CDR1 MNHEY, CDR2 SVGEGT. The CDR3 length is 15 residues. J lost 5 bases, V lost 0 bases, and 2 bases had no gene match. This chain's CDR3 is CASSYSASGRDEQYF. The DNA of the CDR3 is TGTGCCAGCAGTTACTCGGCTAGCGGGAGGGACGAGCAGTACTTC.

This clonotype was picked up a small number of times. The chain combines TRBV20-1 with TRBJ2-5, with 7 nucleotides matching TRBD2. J lost 5 bases, V lost 6 bases, and 12 bases had no gene match. The CDR3 spans 14 residues. Per the germline V gene, CDR1 is DFQATT and CDR2 is SNEGSKA (reference sequence). CDR3 protein: CSAKLGLAVETQYF. CDR3 DNA sequence: TGCAGTGCCAAGCTTGGGCTAGCGGTGGAGACCCAGTACTTC.

This clonotype was seen ten or more times. The chain combines TRBV7-2 with TRBJ2-7; 7 bases align to TRBD2. J lost 4 bases, V lost 4 bases, and 10 bases had no gene match. Germline V gives CDR1 SGHTA, CDR2 FQGNSA. The CDR3 has 15 amino acids. The CDR3 is CASSSQAGEGYEQYF. CDR3 DNA: TGTGCCAGCAGCTCCCAGGCGGGAGAAGGGTACGAGCAGTACTTC.

This clonotype was seen a few times. This chain joins TRBV21-1 and TRBJ2-5; the table calls TRBD2, which could not be checked here. TRBV21-1 is deemed a pseudogene. The CDR3 is 16 residues long. CDR3 sequence reads: CASSKVGEAYQETQYF. The CDR3 coding sequence is TGTGCCAGCAGCAAAGTGGGGGAGGCGTACCAAGAGACCCAGTACTTC.

This chain joins TRBV20-1 and TRBJ1-6, with 7 positions matching TRBD1. The CDR3 extends over 13 amino acids. The V segment lost 7 bases and the J segment 10 bases; nucleotides outside the gene matches: 10. In germline, CDR1 is DFQATT, CDR2 SNEGSKA (reference sequence). The CDR3 sequence is CSGTGTALSPLHF. In DNA form, the CDR3 reads TGCAGTGGTACCGGGACAGCTCTCTCACCCCTCCACTTT.

The chain employs TRBV7-2 and TRBJ1-5; D perhaps matches TRBD1 (6 bases). Germline-derived CDR1 and CDR2 are SGHTA and FQGNSA. Deletions cut 3 bases from V and 4 bases from J, with 16 bases between. CDR3 length: 16 residues. CDR3 nucleotide sequence: TGTGCCAGCAGCTTGGGGCCTGGGGGCGCGAATCAGCCCCAGCATTTT. This codes for CASSLGPGGANQPQHF.

This chain uses TRBV7-9 with TRBJ2-5; 7 nucleotides align to TRBD1. The CDR3 contains 15 residues. The germline V gene encodes CDR1 SEHNR and CDR2 FQNEAQ (reference sequence). With 6 bases clipped from V and 4 bases from J, the junction kept 11 bases outside the gene matches. This chain's CDR3 is CASSPRGHSTETQYF. CDR3 DNA sequence: TGTGCCAGCAGTCCTAGGGGGCATTCTACAGAGACCCAGTACTTC.

The V and J genes are TRBV29-1 and TRBJ2-3; 9 bases align to TRBD1. The V gene end was trimmed by 7 bases and the J gene end by 4 bases; junction bases not matched to a gene: 6. The CDR3 runs 13 residues. From germline, CDR1 is SQVTM and CDR2 ANQGSEA. CDR3 coding DNA: TGCAGCGCTGGACAGGGGAGCCCAGATACGCAGTATTTT. Its translation is CSAGQGSPDTQYF.

This clonotype was observed a handful of times. J is TRBJ2-2 and V is TRBV12-3 or TRBV12-4; 11 bases are shared with TRBD2. This CDR3 contains 18 residues. With V trimmed by 5 bases and J by 6 bases, 14 bases remained unmatched. In DNA form, the CDR3 reads TGTGCCAGCAGTCGAACTAGCGGGAGAGTCGCTGTACCCGGGGAGCTGTTTTTT. Translation gives CASSRTSGRVAVPGELFF.